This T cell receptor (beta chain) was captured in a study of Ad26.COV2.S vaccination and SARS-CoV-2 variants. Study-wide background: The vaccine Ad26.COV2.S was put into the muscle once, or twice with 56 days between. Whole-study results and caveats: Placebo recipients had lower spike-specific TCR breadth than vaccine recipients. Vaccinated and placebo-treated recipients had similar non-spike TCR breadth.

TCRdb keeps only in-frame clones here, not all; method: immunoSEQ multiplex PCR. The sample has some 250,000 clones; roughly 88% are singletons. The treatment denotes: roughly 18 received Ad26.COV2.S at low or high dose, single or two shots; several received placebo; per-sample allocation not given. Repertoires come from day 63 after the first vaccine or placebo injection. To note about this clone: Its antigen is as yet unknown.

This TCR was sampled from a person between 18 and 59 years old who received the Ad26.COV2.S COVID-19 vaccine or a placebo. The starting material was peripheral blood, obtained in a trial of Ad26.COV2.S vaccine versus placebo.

The CDR3, as DNA: TGTGCCAGCAGTGAGGACGACAGGGTTTCACCCCTCCACTTT. Translated, it gives CASSEDDRVSPLHF. The V call is TRBV6-1, the J call TRBJ1-6; 7 positions match TRBD1. The CDR3 sequence is 14 residues long. V shed 3 bases, J shed 9 bases, and the junction held 5 bases outside the gene matches. CDR1 is MNHNS and CDR2 is SASEGT in the germline V gene.